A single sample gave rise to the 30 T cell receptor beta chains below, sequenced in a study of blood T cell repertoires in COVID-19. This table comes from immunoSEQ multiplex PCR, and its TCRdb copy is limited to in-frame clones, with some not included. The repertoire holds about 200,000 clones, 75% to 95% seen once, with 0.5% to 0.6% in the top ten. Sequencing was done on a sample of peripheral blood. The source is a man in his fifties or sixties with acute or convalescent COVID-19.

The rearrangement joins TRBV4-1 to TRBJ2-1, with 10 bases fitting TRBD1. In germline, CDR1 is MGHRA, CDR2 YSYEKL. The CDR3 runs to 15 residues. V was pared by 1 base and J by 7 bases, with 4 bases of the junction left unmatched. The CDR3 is CASSQGQGARNEQFF. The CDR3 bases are TGCGCCAGCAGCCAAGGACAGGGGGCTCGGAATGAGCAGTTCTTC.

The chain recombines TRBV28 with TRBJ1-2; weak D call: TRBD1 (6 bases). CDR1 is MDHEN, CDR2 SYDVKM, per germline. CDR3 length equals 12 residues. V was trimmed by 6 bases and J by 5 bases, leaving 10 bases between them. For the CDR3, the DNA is TGTGCCAGCAGGTCCGGACAGTATGGCTACACCTTC. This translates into CASRSGQYGYTF.

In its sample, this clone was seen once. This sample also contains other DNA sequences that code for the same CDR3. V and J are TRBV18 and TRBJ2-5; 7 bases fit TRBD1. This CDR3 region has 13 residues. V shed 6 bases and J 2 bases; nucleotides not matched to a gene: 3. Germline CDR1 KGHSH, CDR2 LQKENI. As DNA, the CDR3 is TGTGCCAGCTCCCGGGGACAGCAAGAGACCCAGTACTTC. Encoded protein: CASSRGQQETQYF.

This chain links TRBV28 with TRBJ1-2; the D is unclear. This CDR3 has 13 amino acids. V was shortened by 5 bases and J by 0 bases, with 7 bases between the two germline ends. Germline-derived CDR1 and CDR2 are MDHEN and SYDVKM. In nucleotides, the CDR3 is TGTGCCAGCAGTGTCCAGGCTAACTATGGCTACACCTTC. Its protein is CASSVQANYGYTF.

The DNA of the CDR3 is TGTGCCAGCAGTTACTCGAGGGGGGGCACTGAAGCTTTCTTT. As protein: CASSYSRGGTEAFF. This chain connects TRBV6-5 to TRBJ1-1; the D gene is possibly TRBD1 (6 bases). The CDR3 is made up of 14 amino acids. V shed 0 bases and J shed 4 bases, with 9 bases lying between them. Germline V gene sequence: CDR1 MNHEY, CDR2 SVGAGI.

The CDR3 region is CASRDAIGYTF. CDR3 coding DNA: TGTGCCAGCAGAGATGCTATCGGCTACACCTTC. The chain employs TRBV6-5 and TRBJ1-2; the D is unclear. The CDR3 loop spans 11 amino acids. The germline V gene has CDR1 MNHEY and CDR2 SVGAGI. The V end lost 6 bases, the J end lost 8 bases, and 10 bases lay between the germline ends.

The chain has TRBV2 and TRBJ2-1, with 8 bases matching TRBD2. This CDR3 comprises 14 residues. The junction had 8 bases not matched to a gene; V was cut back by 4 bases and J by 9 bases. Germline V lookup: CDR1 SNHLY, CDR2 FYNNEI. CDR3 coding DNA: TGTGCCAGCAGTGTCGGACTAGCTCGGGGTGAGCAGTTCTTC. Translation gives CASSVGLARGEQFF. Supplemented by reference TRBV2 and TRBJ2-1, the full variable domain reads EPEVTQTPSHQVTQMGQEVILRCVPISNHLYFYWYRQILGQKVEFLVSFYNNEISEKSEIFDDQFSVERPDGSNFTLKIRSTKLEDSAMYFCASSVGLARGEQFFGPGTRLTVL.

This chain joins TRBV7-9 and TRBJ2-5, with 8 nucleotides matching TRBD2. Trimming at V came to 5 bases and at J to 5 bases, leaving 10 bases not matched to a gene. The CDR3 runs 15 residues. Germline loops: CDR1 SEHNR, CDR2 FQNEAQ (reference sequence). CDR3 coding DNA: TGTGCCAGCAGCGAATTAGCGGGAATAGTTGAGACCCAGTACTTC. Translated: CASSELAGIVETQYF.

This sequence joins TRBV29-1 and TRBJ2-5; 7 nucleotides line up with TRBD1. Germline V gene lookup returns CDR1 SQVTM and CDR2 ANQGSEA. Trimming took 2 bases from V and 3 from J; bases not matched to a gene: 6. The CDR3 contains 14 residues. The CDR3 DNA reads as TGCAGCGTTGAAAGGGATACAGGGGAAGAGACCCAGTACTTC. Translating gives CSVERDTGEETQYF.

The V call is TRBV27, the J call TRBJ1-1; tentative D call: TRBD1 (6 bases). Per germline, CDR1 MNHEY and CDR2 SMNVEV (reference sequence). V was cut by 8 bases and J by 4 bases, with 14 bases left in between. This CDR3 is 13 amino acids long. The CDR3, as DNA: TGTGCCAGCGGTGAGGGGGTAAGCACTGAAGCTTTCTTT. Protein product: CASGEGVSTEAFF.

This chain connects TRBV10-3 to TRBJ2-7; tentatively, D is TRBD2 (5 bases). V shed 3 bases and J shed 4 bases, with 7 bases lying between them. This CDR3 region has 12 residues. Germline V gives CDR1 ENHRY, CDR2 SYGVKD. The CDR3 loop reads CAISESGYEQYF. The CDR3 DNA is TGTGCCATCAGTGAATCGGGGTACGAGCAGTACTTC.

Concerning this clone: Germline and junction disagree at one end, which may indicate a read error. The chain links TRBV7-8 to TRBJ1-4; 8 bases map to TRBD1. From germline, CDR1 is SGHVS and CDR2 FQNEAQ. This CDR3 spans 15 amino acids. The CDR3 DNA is TGTGCCAGCAGATTAGCGTGGACAGGGAATGAAAAACTGTTTTTT. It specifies CASRLAWTGNEKLFF.

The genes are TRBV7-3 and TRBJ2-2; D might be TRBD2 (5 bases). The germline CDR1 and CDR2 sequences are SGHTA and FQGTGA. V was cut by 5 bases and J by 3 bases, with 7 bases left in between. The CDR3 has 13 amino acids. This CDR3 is CASSRTHTGELFF. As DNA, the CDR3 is TGTGCCAGCAGCCGGACTCACACCGGGGAGCTGTTTTTT.

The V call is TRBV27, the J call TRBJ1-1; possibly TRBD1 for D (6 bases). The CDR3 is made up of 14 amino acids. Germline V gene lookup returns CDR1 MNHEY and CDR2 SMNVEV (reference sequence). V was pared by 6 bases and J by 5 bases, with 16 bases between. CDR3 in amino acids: CASSLKGGRTEAFF. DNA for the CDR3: TGTGCCAGCAGCCTAAAGGGGGGGAGAACTGAAGCTTTCTTT.

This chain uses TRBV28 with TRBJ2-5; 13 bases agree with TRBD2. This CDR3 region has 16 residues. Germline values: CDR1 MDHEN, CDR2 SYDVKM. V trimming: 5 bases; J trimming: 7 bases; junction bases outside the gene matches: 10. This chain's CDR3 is CASSRPGLAGPGTQYF. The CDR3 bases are TGTGCCAGCAGTCGACCGGGACTAGCGGGGCCAGGGACCCAGTACTTC. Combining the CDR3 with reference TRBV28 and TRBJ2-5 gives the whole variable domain DVKVTQSSRYLVKRTGEKVFLECVQDMDHENMFWYRQDPGLGLRLIYFSYDVKMKEKGDIPEGYSVSREKKERFSLILESASTNQTSMYLCASSRPGLAGPGTQYFGPGTRLLVL.

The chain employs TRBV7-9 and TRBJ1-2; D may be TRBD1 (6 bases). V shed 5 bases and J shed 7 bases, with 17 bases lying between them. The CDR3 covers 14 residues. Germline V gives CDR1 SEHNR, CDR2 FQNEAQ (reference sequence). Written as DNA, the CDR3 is TGTGCCAGCAGCAACACGGACCCAGGGGCTGGCTACACCTTC. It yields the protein CASSNTDPGAGYTF.

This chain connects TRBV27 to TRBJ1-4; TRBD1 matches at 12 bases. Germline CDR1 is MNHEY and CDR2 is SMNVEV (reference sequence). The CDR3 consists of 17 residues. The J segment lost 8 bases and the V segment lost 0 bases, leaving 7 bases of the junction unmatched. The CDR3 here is CASSLSGTGGIREKLFF. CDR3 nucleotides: TGTGCCAGCAGTTTATCAGGGACAGGGGGCATCAGAGAAAAACTGTTTTTT.

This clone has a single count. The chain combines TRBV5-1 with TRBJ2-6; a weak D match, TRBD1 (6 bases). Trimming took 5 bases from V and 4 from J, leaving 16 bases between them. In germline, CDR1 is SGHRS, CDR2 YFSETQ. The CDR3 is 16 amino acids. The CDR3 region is CASRDRIPQGANVLTF. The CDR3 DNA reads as TGCGCCAGCAGGGACAGAATACCACAAGGGGCCAACGTCCTGACTTTC.

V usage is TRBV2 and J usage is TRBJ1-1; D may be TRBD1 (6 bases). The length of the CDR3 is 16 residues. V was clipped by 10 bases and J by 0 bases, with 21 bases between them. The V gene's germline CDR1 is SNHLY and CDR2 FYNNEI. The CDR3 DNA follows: TGTGCCACCTCCCCTCAGGGGACATTATTGAACACTGAAGCTTTCTTT. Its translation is CATSPQGTLLNTEAFF.

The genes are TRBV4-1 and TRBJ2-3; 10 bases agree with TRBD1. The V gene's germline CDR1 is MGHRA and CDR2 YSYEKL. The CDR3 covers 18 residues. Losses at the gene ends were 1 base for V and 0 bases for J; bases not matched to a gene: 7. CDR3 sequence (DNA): TGCGCCAGCAGCCAAGGAAGGGACAGGGGCTCTAGCACAGATACGCAGTATTTT. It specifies CASSQGRDRGSSTDTQYF.

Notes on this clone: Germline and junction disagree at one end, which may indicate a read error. DNA for the CDR3: TGCGCCAGCAGCAAAGACAGGTACCAGGTCGGGGACACTGAAGCTTTCTTT. Translating gives CASSKDRYQVGDTEAFF. J is TRBJ1-1 and V is TRBV4-1; the D gene is possibly TRBD1 (6 bases). This CDR3 contains 17 residues. Per germline, CDR1 MGHRA and CDR2 YSYEKL.

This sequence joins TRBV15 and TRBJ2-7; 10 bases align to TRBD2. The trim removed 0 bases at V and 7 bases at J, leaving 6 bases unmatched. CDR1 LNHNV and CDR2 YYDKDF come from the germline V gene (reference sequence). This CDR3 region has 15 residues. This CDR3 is CATSRDLAGAGEQYF. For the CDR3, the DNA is TGTGCCACCAGCAGAGATCTAGCGGGAGCAGGGGAGCAGTACTTC. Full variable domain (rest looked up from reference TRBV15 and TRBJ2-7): DAMVIQNPRYQVTQFGKPVTLSCSQTLNHNVMYWYQQKSSQAPKLLFHYYDKDFNNEADTPDNFQSRRPNTSFCFLDIRSPGLGDTAMYLCATSRDLAGAGEQYFGPGTRLTVT.

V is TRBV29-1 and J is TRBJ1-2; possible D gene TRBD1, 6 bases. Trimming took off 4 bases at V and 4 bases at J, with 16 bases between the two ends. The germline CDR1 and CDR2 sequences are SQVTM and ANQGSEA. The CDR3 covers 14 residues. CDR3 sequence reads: CSVVGGQSGYGYTF. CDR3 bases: TGCAGCGTTGTTGGTGGACAGAGCGGCTATGGCTACACCTTC.

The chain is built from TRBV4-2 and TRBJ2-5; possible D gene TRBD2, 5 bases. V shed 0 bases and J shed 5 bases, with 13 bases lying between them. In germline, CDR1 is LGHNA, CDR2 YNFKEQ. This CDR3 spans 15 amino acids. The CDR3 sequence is CASSQDRTQPETQYF. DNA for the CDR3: TGTGCCAGCAGCCAAGATAGGACTCAGCCCGAGACCCAGTACTTC.

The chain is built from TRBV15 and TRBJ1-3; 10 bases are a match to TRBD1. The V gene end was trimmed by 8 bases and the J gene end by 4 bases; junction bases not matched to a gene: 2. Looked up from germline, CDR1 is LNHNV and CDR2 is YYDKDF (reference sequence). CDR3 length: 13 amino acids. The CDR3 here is CATRTGGGNTIYF. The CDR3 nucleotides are TGTGCCACCCGGACAGGGGGAGGAAACACCATATATTTT.

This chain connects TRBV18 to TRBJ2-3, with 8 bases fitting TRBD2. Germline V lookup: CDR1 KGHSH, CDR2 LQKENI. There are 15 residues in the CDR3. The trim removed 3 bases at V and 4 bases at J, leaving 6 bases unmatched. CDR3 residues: CASSPREGGPDTQYF. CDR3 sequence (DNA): TGTGCCAGCTCACCCCGGGAGGGAGGGCCAGATACGCAGTATTTT. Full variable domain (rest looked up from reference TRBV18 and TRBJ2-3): NAGVMQNPRHLVRRRGQEARLRCSPMKGHSHVYWYRQLPEEGLKFMVYLQKENIIDESGMPKERFSAEFPKEGPSILRIQQVVRGDSAAYFCASSPREGGPDTQYFGPGTRLTVL.

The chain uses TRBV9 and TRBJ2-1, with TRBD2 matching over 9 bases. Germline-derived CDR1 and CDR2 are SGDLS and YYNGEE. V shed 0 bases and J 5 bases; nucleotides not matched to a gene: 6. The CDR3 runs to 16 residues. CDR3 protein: CASSVGSSGTNNEQFF. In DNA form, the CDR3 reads TGTGCCAGCAGCGTAGGATCTAGCGGGACTAACAATGAGCAGTTCTTC.

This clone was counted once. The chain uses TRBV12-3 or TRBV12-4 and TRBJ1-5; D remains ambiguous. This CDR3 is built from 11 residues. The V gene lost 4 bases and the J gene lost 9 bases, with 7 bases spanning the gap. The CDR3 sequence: CASSSRGPQHF. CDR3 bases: TGTGCCAGCAGTTCGAGAGGGCCCCAGCATTTT.

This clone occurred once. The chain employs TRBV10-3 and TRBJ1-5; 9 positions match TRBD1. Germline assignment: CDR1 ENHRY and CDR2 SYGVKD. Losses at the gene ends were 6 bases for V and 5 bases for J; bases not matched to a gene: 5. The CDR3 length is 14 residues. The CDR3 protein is CAIRGTGNDQPQHF. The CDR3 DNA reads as TGTGCCATCAGAGGGACAGGGAACGATCAGCCCCAGCATTTT.

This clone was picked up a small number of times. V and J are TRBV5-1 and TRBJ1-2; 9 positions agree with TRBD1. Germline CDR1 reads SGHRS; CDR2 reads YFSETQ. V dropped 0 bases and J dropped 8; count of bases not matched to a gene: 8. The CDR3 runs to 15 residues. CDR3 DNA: TGCGCCAGCAGCTTGGGGGACAGGGATCGAGACGGCTACACCTTC. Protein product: CASSLGDRDRDGYTF.